A selection of T cell receptor beta chains follows, all from one sample in a study of blood T cell repertoires in COVID-19. Generated by immunoSEQ multiplex PCR, the TCRdb table keeps only in-frame clones and is missing some. The sample yields under 150,000 clones, roughly 82% seen once. The specimen sequenced was peripheral blood. The receptors were gathered from a woman aged 40 to 50 with acute or convalescent COVID-19. Each CDR3 is given without its conserved first and last residue. Size is omitted from some rows. Given values are once, few, many or a class for expanded clones.

clone size	J gene	V gene	CDR3 protein
-	TRBJ1-2	TRBV9	ASSVVPETGSGYT
-	TRBJ1-1	TRBV5-1	ASSLARRQGVTEAF
once	TRBJ1-2	TRBV7-2	ASSPVPGQGNYGYT
-	TRBJ2-3	TRBV5-1	ASMTGGMTDTQY
once	TRBJ1-4	TRBV29-1	SVQQGNNEKLF
-	TRBJ1-1	TRBV19	ASTRTGLEAF
once	TRBJ1-3	TRBV12-5	ASGSPEDSSGNTIY
-	TRBJ1-5	TRBV4-3	ASSQEASILPQH
-	TRBJ1-2	TRBV28	ASSPQKSTGQGYYGYT
-	TRBJ1-2	TRBV19	ASSAPGQGTGGYT
-	TRBJ1-1	TRBV1	TSSHGTGLTMNTEAF
-	TRBJ2-2	TRBV5-1	ASSPTSTGGSGELF
-	TRBJ2-5	TRBV7-6	ASSLWHGTRSETQY
-	TRBJ2-2	TRBV10-3	ATQHEGGPRTGELF
-	TRBJ1-5	TRBV7-9	ASSQDRDRGPQH
-	TRBJ1-1	TRBV2	ASSVQGARTEAF
few	TRBJ2-7	TRBV18	ASSPMGLGEQY
-	TRBJ2-2	TRBV6-2/TRBV6-3	ASSLTSGAAGELF
-	TRBJ1-1	TRBV6-5	ASSYHGLNTEAF
few	TRBJ1-2	TRBV5-1	ASSPEAAQGVGT
few	TRBJ2-7	TRBV12-3/TRBV12-4	ASTMGQYEQY
few	TRBJ2-1	TRBV15	ATSSRYNEQF